This T cell receptor (beta chain) was retrieved from a study of blood T cell repertoires in COVID-19. Looking at the study overall: COVID-19 samples from acute and convalescent phases originated in the United States, Italy and Spain. PBMCs, B-cell-depleted T cells, or T cells were the source of the cDNA or gDNA that made up the material.

V lost 5 bases and J lost 0, with 9 bases in between. CDR3 size: 14 residues. From germline, CDR1 is SGHDT and CDR2 YYEEEE. Original handling: Scientists estimated how many nucleated cells there were by amplifying reference gene primers. Assay used: immunoSEQ multiplex PCR; TCRdb lists only in-frame clones, some missing. V and J calls and clone size come straight from that table; D and trimming were deduced from the DNA. Counted here are roughly 160,000 clones, around 90% occurring once; the ten biggest clones make up 3% to 4%. A single count supports this clone. Sequencing used peripheral blood. V and J are TRBV5-6 and TRBJ1-5, with D possibly matching TRBD1 (6 bases). The sequence was collected from a woman in her sixties who had recovered from COVID-19. CDR3 sequence: CASSSGVSNQPQHF. The CDR3, as DNA: TGTGCCAGCAGTTCAGGGGTTAGCAATCAGCCCCAGCATTTT.